This T cell receptor (beta chain) was found in a study of sequential checkpoint blockade in melanoma (dated by TCRdb to about 2019). Notes on the research overall: Using 1:1 randomization, the trial assigned patients either to first-line nivolumab followed by ipilimumab (arm A) or to ipilimumab followed by nivolumab (arm B). Both trial sequences were followed by maintenance nivolumab. DNA from about 99 pretreatment melanoma tumor samples was subjected to TCRbeta immunosequencing. Matched tumor biopsies were taken from about two dozen patients before treatment and at week 13, after single-agent nivolumab (arm A) or ipilimumab (arm B). About three quarters of the matched tumor biopsy pairs taken before and after treatment were from the same lesion. General study outcomes and caveats: Achieving clinical benefit was about 30 times more likely for patients whose tumor T-cell fraction and clonality increased by week 13. Within-arm analyses of tumor T-cell fraction were constrained by small sample sizes and reduced statistical power. Among patients in the nivolumab-first arm (arm A), tumor TIL clonality before treatment was associated with response (P = .04). The model for predicting response that combines TCR metrics with mutation burden needs to be validated in larger, independent patient cohorts. Tumor T-cell fraction and clonality correlated with PD-L1 staining and CD8+ T-cell counts but not with mutational load.

The CDR3 has 15 amino acids, counting the end cysteine and phenylalanine. The sequence is cut down to CDR3 DNA, 45 bases in frame from base 1. The immunoSEQ Assay was used to immunosequence TCRbeta CDR3 regions from genomic DNA. Before high-throughput sequencing, the genomic DNA was amplified using bias-controlled multiplex PCR. As for how the authors treated the data: To quantify the absolute abundance of each unique TCRbeta CDR3 region, the sequences were collapsed and filtered. Clonality, defined as 1 minus Pielou's evenness, was calculated using only productive rearrangements. Tumor T-cell fraction was calculated by normalizing TCRbeta template counts to usable DNA, which was estimated from several housekeeping genes. A previously published method was used to identify clones whose frequencies were significantly greater in on-treatment samples than in baseline samples. The table was pulled from immuneACCESS by TCRdb, which kept in-frame rearrangements only. Such tables lose some clones; where checked, under half of the loss comes from unresolved V genes, and the rest has no known cause. V and J calls and clone size are copied from that table; D and trimming were computed from the DNA. For this sample the table gives some 3,500 clones, of which approximately 21% were detected only once. The ten largest make up around a sixth of the sample.

A note on this clone: Its antigen is unknown. Base qualities were left out, and no much larger clone turns up one base away.

The label giving this sample's treatment or condition can be read as: randomized to nivolumab then ipilimumab (arm A) or the reverse (arm B). No trial patient had received prior DNA-damaging chemotherapy. Samples were obtained from patients with melanoma enrolled in CheckMate 064, a randomized, open-label phase II trial of sequential checkpoint blockade. Tumor TCR sequencing used genomic DNA from formalin-fixed paraffin-embedded (FFPE) tissue samples. This clonotype was sampled from a human patient with melanoma. Some clones in this sample may be carry-over from other donors' samples. The material was tumor tissue (inferred from file names), obtained from a patient given nivolumab and ipilimumab in sequence. This receptor chain uses TRBV7-5 and TRBJ2-1; the table's D call of TRBD2 was not tested on the DNA. TRBV7-5 is a documented pseudogene. The nucleotide sequence reads TGTGCCAGCAGTTCGCCCAGCGGGGGGGCACGGGAGCAGTTCTTC. Translated, this gives CASSSPSGGAREQFF.